The present TCR beta chain was sequenced within a study of cytomegalovirus exposure and HLA in healthy donors. Germline values: CDR1 SQVTM, CDR2 ANQGSEA. CDR3 length: 16 amino acids. V trimming: 7 bases; J trimming: 0 bases; junction bases outside the gene matches: 8. The PCR ran on 60 Vbeta and 13 Jbeta primers. Repertoires were generated with immunoSEQ multiplex PCR, while TCRdb's copy carries only in-frame clones and drops some. The repertoire includes a few hundred thousand clones, around 83% of them detected once, and 1.4% sits in the top ten. The rearrangement joins TRBV29-1 to TRBJ2-7; 14 bases fit TRBD2. The TCR originated in a girl aged 5-17 years in good health and CMV-seronegative. Sequenced: PBMCs. CDR3 nucleotides: TGCAGCGCCAGGGGGGGGACTAGCGGGAGCTCCTACGAGCAGTACTTC. It yields the protein CSARGGTSGSSYEQYF.